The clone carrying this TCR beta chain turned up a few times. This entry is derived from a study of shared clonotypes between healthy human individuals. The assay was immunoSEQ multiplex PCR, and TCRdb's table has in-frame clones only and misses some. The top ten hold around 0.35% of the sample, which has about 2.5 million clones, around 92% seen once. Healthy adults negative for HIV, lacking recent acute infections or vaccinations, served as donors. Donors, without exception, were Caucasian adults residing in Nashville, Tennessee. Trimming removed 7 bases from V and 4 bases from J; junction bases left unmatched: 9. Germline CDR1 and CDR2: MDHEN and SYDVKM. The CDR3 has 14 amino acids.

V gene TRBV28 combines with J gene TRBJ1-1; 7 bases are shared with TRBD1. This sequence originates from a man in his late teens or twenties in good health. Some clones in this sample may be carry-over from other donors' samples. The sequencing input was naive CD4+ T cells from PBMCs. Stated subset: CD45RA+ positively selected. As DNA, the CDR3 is TGTGCCAGCATCGAACAGGGGCCAGGCACTGAAGCTTTCTTT. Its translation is CASIEQGPGTEAFF.